This T cell receptor beta chain emerged from a study of blood T cell repertoires in COVID-19. Across the whole study: Sites in the United States, Italy and Spain provided acute and convalescent COVID-19 samples. T cells, B-cell-depleted T cells, or PBMCs provided the cDNA or gDNA that served as material.

The assay was immunoSEQ multiplex PCR, and TCRdb's table has in-frame clones only and misses some. The table records 300,000 to 350,000 clones, roughly nine tenths of them present only once. V was pared by 5 bases and J by 7 bases, with 5 bases of the junction left unmatched. CDR1 and CDR2 from the germline V gene are SEHNR and FQNEAQ (reference sequence). The CDR3 runs 12 residues. The sequencing input was peripheral blood. The genes are TRBV7-9 and TRBJ2-7, with 7 nucleotides matching TRBD1. The receptor was derived from a man younger than 35 with active or convalescent COVID-19. In nucleotides, the CDR3 is TGTGCCAGCAGCCATTACAGGGGAGAGCAGTACTTC. Residues: CASSHYRGEQYF.